A single sample gave rise to the 6 T cell receptor beta chains below, sequenced in a study of cytomegalovirus exposure and HLA in healthy donors. The PCR used 60 Vbeta and 13 Jbeta primers. The assay was immunoSEQ multiplex PCR, and TCRdb's table has in-frame clones only and misses some. The repertoire holds approximately 180,000 clones, with about 79% as singletons. Sequenced: PBMCs. All receptors come from a man aged 35-49 years in good health and CMV-seropositive.

The chain employs TRBV7-8 and TRBJ1-2, with 9 bases matching TRBD1. This CDR3 has 18 residues. In germline, CDR1 is SGHVS, CDR2 FQNEAQ. J lost 5 bases, V lost 5 bases, and 18 bases had no gene match. CDR3 sequence: CASSLTLTGQGTSYGYTF. The CDR3 DNA follows: TGTGCCAGCAGCCTCACCCTCACGGGACAGGGCACGTCGTATGGCTACACCTTC.

This clone appeared once. The chain couples TRBV5-1 to TRBJ1-4, with 7 bases identical to TRBD1. The CDR3 is 17 amino acids. CDR1 SGHRS and CDR2 YFSETQ come from the germline V gene. V was clipped by 3 bases and J by 3 bases; unmatched bases: 11. CDR3 sequence reads: CASSSLTGNSANEKLFF. The DNA for the CDR3 is TGCGCCAGCAGCTCCCTGACAGGGAATTCAGCTAATGAAAAACTGTTTTTT.

This chain connects TRBV19 to TRBJ2-6, with a possible D match to TRBD1 (6 bases). The ends were cut back, 8 bases at V and 0 bases at J, with 14 bases in the middle. This CDR3 spans 16 amino acids. Germline V gene lookup returns CDR1 LNHDA and CDR2 SQIVND (reference sequence). CDR3 coding DNA: TGTGCCAGTGGCCCGGGACACGCCTCTGGGGCCAACGTCCTGACTTTC. Protein product: CASGPGHASGANVLTF.

This chain connects TRBV19 to TRBJ2-6; D ambiguous. The V end lost 7 bases, the J end lost 0 bases, and 10 bases lay between the germline ends. The CDR3 spans 15 residues. Germline V gives CDR1 LNHDA, CDR2 SQIVND (reference sequence). Written as DNA, the CDR3 is TGTGCCAGTAACTTCAGGCTCTCTGGGGCCAACGTCCTGACTTTC. Translated, it gives CASNFRLSGANVLTF. Based on the CDR3 plus reference TRBV19 and TRBJ2-6, the full variable domain is DGGITQSPKYLFRKEGQNVTLSCEQNLNHDAMYWYRQDPGQGLRLIYYSQIVNDFQKGDIAEGYSVSREKKESFPLTVTSAQKNPTAFYLCASNFRLSGANVLTFGAGSRLTVL.

This chain links TRBV7-6 with TRBJ1-1; no definite D call. Germline CDR1 SGHVS, CDR2 FNYEAQ. V was clipped by 1 base and J by 3 bases, with 9 bases between them. CDR3 size: 14 residues. CDR3: CASSLESRYTEAFF. DNA for the CDR3: TGTGCCAGCAGCTTAGAGTCTCGGTACACTGAAGCTTTCTTT.

This clone has at least ten counts. CDR3 nucleotides: TGTGCCAGCCAGAGCGGGAGCACAGATACGCAGTATTTT. Its protein product is CASQSGSTDTQYF. The V and J genes are TRBV5-6 and TRBJ2-3; D is perhaps TRBD2 (6 bases). Trimming took 7 bases from V and 0 from J, leaving 9 bases between them. Germline values: CDR1 SGHDT, CDR2 YYEEEE. The CDR3 has 13 amino acids.